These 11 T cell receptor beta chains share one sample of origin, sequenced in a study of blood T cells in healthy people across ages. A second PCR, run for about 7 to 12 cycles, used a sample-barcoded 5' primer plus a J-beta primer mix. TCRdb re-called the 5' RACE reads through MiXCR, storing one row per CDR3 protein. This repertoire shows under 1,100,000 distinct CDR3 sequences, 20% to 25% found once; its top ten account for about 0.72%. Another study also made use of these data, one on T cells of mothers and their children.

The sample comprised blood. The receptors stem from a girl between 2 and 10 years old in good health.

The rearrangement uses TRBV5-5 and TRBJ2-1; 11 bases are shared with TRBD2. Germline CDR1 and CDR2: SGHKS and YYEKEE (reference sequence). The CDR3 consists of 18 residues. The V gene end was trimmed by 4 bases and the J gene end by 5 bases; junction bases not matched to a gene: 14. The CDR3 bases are TGTGCCAGCAGCCCCCCTAGCGGGGGGTCATCGCAAAACAATGAGCAGTTCTTC. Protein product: CASSPPSGGSSQNNEQFF.

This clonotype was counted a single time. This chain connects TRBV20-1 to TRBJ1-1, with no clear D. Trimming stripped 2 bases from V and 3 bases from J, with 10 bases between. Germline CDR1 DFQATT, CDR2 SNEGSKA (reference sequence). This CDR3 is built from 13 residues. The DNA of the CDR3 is TGCAGTGCTAGATTGCGAGGGCACACTGAAGCTTTCTTT. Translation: CSARLRGHTEAFF.

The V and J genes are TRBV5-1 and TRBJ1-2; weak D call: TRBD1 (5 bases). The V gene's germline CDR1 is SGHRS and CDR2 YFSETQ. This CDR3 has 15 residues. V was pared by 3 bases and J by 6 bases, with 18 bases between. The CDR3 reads CASSSVAQGPHGYTF. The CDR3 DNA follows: TGCGCCAGCAGCTCGGTGGCCCAGGGCCCCCATGGCTACACCTTC.

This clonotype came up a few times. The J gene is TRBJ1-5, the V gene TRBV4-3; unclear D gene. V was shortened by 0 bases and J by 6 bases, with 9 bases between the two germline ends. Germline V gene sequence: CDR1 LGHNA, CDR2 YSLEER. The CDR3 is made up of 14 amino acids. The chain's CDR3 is CASSQEVLIQPQHF. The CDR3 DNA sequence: TGCGCCAGCAGCCAAGAGGTCCTGATTCAGCCCCAGCATTTT.

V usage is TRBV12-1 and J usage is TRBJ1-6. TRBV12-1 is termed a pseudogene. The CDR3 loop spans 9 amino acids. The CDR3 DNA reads TGTGCCAGCAGCTTTTGCCTCCACTTT. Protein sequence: CASSFCLHF.

DNA for the CDR3: TGCGCCAGCAGCTTGGTGACAGCGAACACTGAAGCTTTCTTT. Amino acids: CASSLVTANTEAFF. The chain combines TRBV5-1 with TRBJ1-1; TRBD1 might be the D (5 bases). The CDR3 is 14 amino acids. Trimming took 0 bases from V and 1 from J, leaving 7 bases between them. Germline V CDR1 and CDR2: SGHRS, YFSETQ.

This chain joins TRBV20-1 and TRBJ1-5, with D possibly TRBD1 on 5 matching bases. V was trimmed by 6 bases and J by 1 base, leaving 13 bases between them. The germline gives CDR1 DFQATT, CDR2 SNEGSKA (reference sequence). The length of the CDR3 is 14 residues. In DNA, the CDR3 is TGCAGTGCCCTTTCCCGGGGGAGCAATCAGCCCCAGCATTTT. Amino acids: CSALSRGSNQPQHF.

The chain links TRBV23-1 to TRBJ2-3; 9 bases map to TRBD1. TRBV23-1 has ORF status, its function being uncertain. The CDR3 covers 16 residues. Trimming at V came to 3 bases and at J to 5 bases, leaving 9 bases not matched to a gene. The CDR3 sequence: CASSQARDRVEDTQYF. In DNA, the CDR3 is TGCGCCAGCAGTCAGGCCCGGGACAGGGTCGAAGATACGCAGTATTTT.

CDR3 coding DNA: TGTGCCAGCAGCTTTAGCGGGGAGGGGGAGACCCAGTACTTC. It is translated as CASSFSGEGETQYF. This rearrangement joins TRBV13 to TRBJ2-5, with TRBD2 identical over 8 bases. CDR3 length equals 14 residues. Trimming at V came to 3 bases and at J to 5 bases, leaving 5 bases not matched to a gene. Germline V gene data show CDR1 as PRHDT and CDR2 as FYEKMQ (reference sequence). Filled out from reference TRBV13 and TRBJ2-5, the complete variable domain reads AAGVIQSPRHLIKEKRETATLKCYPIPRHDTVYWYQQGPGQDPQFLISFYEKMQSDKGSIPDRFSAQQFSDYHSELNMSSLELGDSALYFCASSFSGEGETQYFGPGTRLLVL.

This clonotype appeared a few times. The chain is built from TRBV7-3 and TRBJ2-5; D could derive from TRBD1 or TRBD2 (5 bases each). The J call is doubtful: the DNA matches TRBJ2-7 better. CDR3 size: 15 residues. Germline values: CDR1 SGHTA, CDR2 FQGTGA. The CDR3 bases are TGTGCCAGCAGCCGAGACGGGACCCCGGGCTACGAGCAGTACTTC. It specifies CASSRDGTPGYEQYF.

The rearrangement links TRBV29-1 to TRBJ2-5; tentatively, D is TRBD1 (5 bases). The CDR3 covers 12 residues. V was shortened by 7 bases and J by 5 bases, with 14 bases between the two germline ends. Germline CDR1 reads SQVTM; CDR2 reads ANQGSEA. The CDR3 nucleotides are TGCAGCGAGTCCAGGGCCGACGAGACCCAGTACTTC. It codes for CSESRADETQYF.